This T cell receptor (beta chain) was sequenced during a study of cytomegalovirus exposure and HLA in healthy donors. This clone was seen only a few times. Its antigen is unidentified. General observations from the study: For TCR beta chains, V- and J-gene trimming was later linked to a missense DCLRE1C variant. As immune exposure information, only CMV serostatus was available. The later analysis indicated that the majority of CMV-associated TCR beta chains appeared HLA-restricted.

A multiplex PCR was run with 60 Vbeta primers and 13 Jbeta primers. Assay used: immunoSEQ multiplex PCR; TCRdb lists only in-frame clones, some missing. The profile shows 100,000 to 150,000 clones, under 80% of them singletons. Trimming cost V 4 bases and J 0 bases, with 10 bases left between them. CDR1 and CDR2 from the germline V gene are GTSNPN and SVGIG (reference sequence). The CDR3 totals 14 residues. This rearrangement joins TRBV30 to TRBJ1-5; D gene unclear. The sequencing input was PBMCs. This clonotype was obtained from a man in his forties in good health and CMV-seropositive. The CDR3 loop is CAWNGPNSNQPQHF. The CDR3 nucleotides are TGTGCCTGGAATGGGCCAAATAGCAATCAGCCCCAGCATTTT.